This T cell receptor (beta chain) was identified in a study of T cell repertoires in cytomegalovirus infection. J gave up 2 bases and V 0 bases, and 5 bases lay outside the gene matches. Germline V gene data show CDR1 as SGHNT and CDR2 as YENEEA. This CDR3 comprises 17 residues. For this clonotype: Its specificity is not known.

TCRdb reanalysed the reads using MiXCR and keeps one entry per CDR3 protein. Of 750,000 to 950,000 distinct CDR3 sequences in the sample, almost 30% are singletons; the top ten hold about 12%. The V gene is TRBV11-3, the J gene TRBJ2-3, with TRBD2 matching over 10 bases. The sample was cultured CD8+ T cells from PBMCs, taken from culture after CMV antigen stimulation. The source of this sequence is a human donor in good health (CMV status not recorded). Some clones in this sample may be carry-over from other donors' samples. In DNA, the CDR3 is TGTGCCAGCAGCTTAGATGGACTAGCGGTGGACACAGATACGCAGTATTTT. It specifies CASSLDGLAVDTDTQYF. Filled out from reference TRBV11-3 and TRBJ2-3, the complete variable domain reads EAGVVQSPRYKIIEKKQPVAFWCNPISGHNTLYWYLQNLGQGPELLIRYENEEAVDDSQLPKDRFSAERLKGVDSTLKIQPAELGDSAVYLCASSLDGLAVDTDTQYFGPGTRLTVL.